The 27 T cell receptor beta chains given below trace back to one sample, sequenced in a study of blood T cell repertoires in COVID-19. Data came from immunoSEQ multiplex PCR; TCRdb stores just in-frame clones and leaves some out. The data show under 250,000 clones, about 91% seen once. The sequenced sample was peripheral blood. Receptor source: a young man with acute or convalescent COVID-19.

The V gene is TRBV5-1, the J gene TRBJ2-1, with D maybe TRBD1 (6 bases). V gave up 5 bases and J gave up 0 bases, with 12 bases separating them. Germline V gene lookup returns CDR1 SGHRS and CDR2 YFSETQ. The CDR3 is made up of 15 amino acids. CDR3 coding DNA: TGCGCCAGCAGTTCAGGGGCTCCCTCCTACAATGAGCAGTTCTTC. Amino acids: CASSSGAPSYNEQFF.

This chain joins TRBV3-1 (or the pseudogene TRBV3-2) and TRBJ1-5, with no clear D. This CDR3 region has 13 residues. The germline gives CDR1 LGHDT, CDR2 YNNKEL (reference sequence). With 0 bases removed from V and 7 bases from J, the gap between germline ends came to 7 bases. In DNA form, the CDR3 reads TGTGCCAGCAGCCAAGATCGGTGGCAGCCCCAGCATTTT. Residues: CASSQDRWQPQHF.

The chain links TRBV5-5 to TRBJ2-1; possibly TRBD1 for D (5 bases). CDR1 is SGHKS and CDR2 is YYEKEE in the germline V gene (reference sequence). The CDR3 extends over 15 amino acids. The V gene lost 3 bases and the J gene lost 0 bases, with 10 bases spanning the gap. The CDR3 is CASSSRQNSYNEQFF. The CDR3 DNA follows: TGTGCCAGCAGCTCCAGACAGAACTCCTACAATGAGCAGTTCTTC.

This chain links TRBV30 with TRBJ1-2; 9 bases align to TRBD1. V was pared by 6 bases and J by 7 bases, with 6 bases of the junction left unmatched. Germline loops: CDR1 GTSNPN, CDR2 SVGIG (reference sequence). The length of the CDR3 is 12 residues. The CDR3 DNA sequence: TGTGCCTGTAACGGACAGGGGAGTGGCTACACCTTC. Its translation is CACNGQGSGYTF.

V usage is TRBV7-9 and J usage is TRBJ2-7, with 7 bases aligning to TRBD1. The CDR3 sequence is 14 residues long. V dropped 3 bases and J dropped 5; count of bases not matched to a gene: 7. CDR1 is SEHNR and CDR2 is FQNEAQ in the germline V gene (reference sequence). DNA of the CDR3: TGTGCCAGCAGCTTGAACAGGGGATATCACGAGCAGTACTTC. Its translation: CASSLNRGYHEQYF.

V is TRBV30 and J is TRBJ1-3; D is unclear. This CDR3 has 15 residues. Trimming left V 2 bases short and J 0 bases short, with 11 bases between. The germline V gene has CDR1 GTSNPN and CDR2 SVGIG (reference sequence). CDR3 amino acids: CAWSMGGYSGNTIYF. The CDR3 DNA is TGTGCCTGGAGTATGGGAGGATACTCTGGAAACACCATATATTTT.

This clone appeared a few times. The chain couples TRBV3-1 (or the pseudogene TRBV3-2) to TRBJ1-1, with 7 bases fitting TRBD1. The CDR3 totals 13 residues. V lost 4 bases, J lost 4 bases, and 3 bases stayed unmatched. Germline V gives CDR1 LGHDT, CDR2 YNNKEL (reference sequence). The CDR3 sequence: CASSLGTVTEAFF. The CDR3 DNA is TGTGCCAGCAGCCTCGGGACAGTCACTGAAGCTTTCTTT.

V and J are TRBV7-9 and TRBJ2-2; 7 nucleotides line up with TRBD2. The CDR3 has 16 residues. V was pared by 8 bases and J by 4 bases, with 13 bases of the junction left unmatched. Germline CDR1 SEHNR, CDR2 FQNEAQ (reference sequence). CDR3 sequence (DNA): TGTGCCAGCGGGACCTTTTGGGGAGGGGTCACCGGGGAGCTGTTTTTT. As protein: CASGTFWGGVTGELFF.

The V call is TRBV7-8, the J call TRBJ1-6; the match to TRBD1 covers 8 bases. The V segment lost 5 bases and the J segment 7 bases; nucleotides outside the gene matches: 10. CDR1 and CDR2 (germline): SGHVS, FQNEAQ. The CDR3 contains 16 residues. Here the CDR3 reads CASSQGALGRNSPLHF. The CDR3, as DNA: TGTGCCAGCAGCCAGGGGGCCCTTGGACGCAATTCACCCCTCCACTTT.

V and J are TRBV29-1 and TRBJ1-4; perhaps TRBD1 as D (6 bases). Per the germline V gene, CDR1 is SQVTM and CDR2 is ANQGSEA. The CDR3 sequence is 12 residues long. V lost 6 bases and J lost 8, with 13 bases in between. CDR3 nucleotides: TGCAGCGTCGCACCCCAGGGGGAAAAACTGTTTTTT. The encoded protein is CSVAPQGEKLFF.

The CDR3 spells CASSHTNSPLHF. Here the CDR3 DNA reads TGTGCCAGCAGTCACACTAATTCACCCCTCCACTTT. The gene calls are TRBV27 and TRBJ1-6; no reliable D call. The CDR3 sequence is 12 residues long. Germline V gives CDR1 MNHEY, CDR2 SMNVEV (reference sequence). Deletions cut 5 bases from V and 6 bases from J, with 5 bases between.

CDR3 coding DNA: TGTGCCAGCAGCCAACGGACGGGATCCCCCAATACGCAGTATTTT. It codes for CASSQRTGSPNTQYF. The chain uses TRBV3-1 (or the pseudogene TRBV3-2) and TRBJ2-3; D may be TRBD2 (5 bases). The CDR3 runs to 15 residues. V dropped 2 bases and J dropped 7 bases, with 16 bases sitting between them. Germline-derived CDR1 and CDR2 are LGHDT and YNNKEL (reference sequence).

V usage is TRBV6-2 or TRBV6-3 and J usage is TRBJ2-3; D remains unclear. The CDR3 spans 15 residues. Germline lookup yields CDR1 MNHEY and CDR2 SVGEGT. The V end was cut by 1 base, the J end by 1 base, with 9 bases between. The CDR3 DNA sequence: TGTGCCAGCAGTTACTTGGCGACTCGCACAGATACGCAGTATTTT. Its translation is CASSYLATRTDTQYF.

The genes are TRBV2 and TRBJ1-1; the D gene is possibly TRBD1 (6 bases). The CDR3 contains 12 residues. V lost 10 bases, J lost 3 bases, and 12 bases lay in between. The germline gives CDR1 SNHLY, CDR2 FYNNEI. The CDR3 is CATRRQDTEAFF. The CDR3 coding sequence is TGTGCCACCAGAAGACAGGACACTGAAGCTTTCTTT.

The chain carries TRBV11-3 and TRBJ2-1; 7 positions agree with TRBD2. Per germline, CDR1 SGHNT and CDR2 YENEEA. The CDR3 spans 13 residues. V lost 0 bases to trimming and J lost 9 bases; unmatched junction nucleotides: 2. CDR3 region: CASSLEGGSEQFF. The CDR3 DNA follows: TGTGCCAGCAGCTTAGAGGGAGGGAGTGAGCAGTTCTTC.

V is TRBV5-1 and J is TRBJ1-3; D uncertain. Trimming shortened V by 1 base and J by 0 bases, and 8 bases separated the two germline ends. The CDR3 is 15 residues long. CDR1 is SGHRS, CDR2 YFSETQ, per germline. For the CDR3, the DNA is TGCGCCAGCAGCTTGACAGCCTTCTCTGGAAACACCATATATTTT. It specifies CASSLTAFSGNTIYF.

The gene calls are TRBV28 and TRBJ1-1; 9 bases match TRBD1. This CDR3 spans 17 amino acids. With 6 bases clipped from V and 0 bases from J, the junction kept 11 bases outside the gene matches. Germline V gene lookup returns CDR1 MDHEN and CDR2 SYDVKM. CDR3 sequence reads: CASRFPGTGTMNTEAFF. Here the CDR3 DNA reads TGTGCCAGCAGGTTTCCTGGGACAGGGACCATGAACACTGAAGCTTTCTTT.

The chain is built from TRBV2 and TRBJ2-1, with unresolved D. Germline values: CDR1 SNHLY, CDR2 FYNNEI. The CDR3 runs to 14 residues. V was cut by 7 bases and J by 0 bases, with 10 bases left in between. In DNA, the CDR3 is TGTGCCAGCACCTTTGGTAGCTCCTACAATGAGCAGTTCTTC. Protein product: CASTFGSSYNEQFF.

The chain recombines TRBV7-2 with TRBJ2-5, with 8 bases matching TRBD2. V gave up 3 bases and J gave up 5 bases; unmatched junction bases: 5. Looked up from germline, CDR1 is SGHTA and CDR2 is FQGNSA. The length of the CDR3 is 14 residues. CDR3 coding DNA: TGTGCCAGCAGCTTCGGCGGGGGGTTGGAGACCCAGTACTTC. Translating it yields CASSFGGGLETQYF.

The DNA of the CDR3 is TGCGCCAGCAGCCCGGACAGGGACGAGCAGTTCTTC. Amino acid sequence: CASSPDRDEQFF. The V gene is TRBV5-1, the J gene TRBJ2-1; 8 bases are a match to TRBD1. J was trimmed by 10 bases and V by 4 bases; bases with no gene match: 4. Per the germline V gene, CDR1 is SGHRS and CDR2 is YFSETQ. The CDR3 extends over 12 amino acids.

This clone is a singleton in its sample. This chain joins TRBV11-1 and TRBJ2-3, with 11 bases fitting TRBD2. The germline gives CDR1 SGHAT, CDR2 FQDESV (reference sequence). Germline trimming cut 4 bases from V and 6 bases from J; bases unmatched to any gene: 9. This CDR3 has 16 residues. CDR3 region: CASSYSNSGGEDTQYF. Written as DNA, the CDR3 is TGTGCCAGCAGCTACTCAAATAGCGGGGGGGAGGATACGCAGTATTTT.

On this clone itself: In the same sample, other DNA sequences code for this CDR3. The V gene is TRBV6-5, the J gene TRBJ1-1, with 9 bases identical to TRBD1. Germline CDR1 and CDR2: MNHEY and SVGAGI. CDR3 length: 15 amino acids. V shed 6 bases and J 8 bases; nucleotides not matched to a gene: 13. This chain's CDR3 is CASRDVGTGTSEAFF. The DNA of the CDR3 is TGTGCCAGCAGGGACGTCGGGACAGGGACTTCCGAAGCTTTCTTT.

This chain connects TRBV27 to TRBJ2-7; 12 bases line up with TRBD2. The germline V gene encodes CDR1 MNHEY and CDR2 SMNVEV (reference sequence). Trimming cost V 4 bases and J 6 bases; bases outside gene matches: 7. The CDR3 consists of 15 residues. The CDR3 bases are TGTGCCAGCAGTTCTCCTAGCGGGGGGGCCGGCGAGCAGTACTTC. Encoded protein: CASSSPSGGAGEQYF.

The chain combines TRBV6-5 with TRBJ1-6; D is undetermined. V dropped 7 bases and J dropped 4 bases, with 8 bases sitting between them. This CDR3 spans 13 amino acids. Germline CDR1 and CDR2: MNHEY and SVGAGI. CDR3 coding DNA: TGTGCCAGCACCCGGGATTATAATTCACCCCTCCACTTT. The encoded protein is CASTRDYNSPLHF.

This chain joins TRBV28 and TRBJ1-1; the match to TRBD1 covers 8 bases. The CDR3 is 15 amino acids. Trimming cost V 4 bases and J 3 bases; bases outside gene matches: 7. Looked up from germline, CDR1 is MDHEN and CDR2 is SYDVKM. The CDR3 loop is CASSSPGGKDTEAFF. As DNA, the CDR3 is TGTGCCAGCAGTTCACCAGGGGGCAAGGACACTGAAGCTTTCTTT.

This rearrangement joins TRBV6-2 or TRBV6-3 to TRBJ2-1, with 8 nucleotides matching TRBD1. This CDR3 is built from 18 residues. V gave up 2 bases and J gave up 4 bases; unmatched junction bases: 13. CDR1 and CDR2 (germline): MNHEY, SVGEGT. Here the CDR3 reads CASSYHRGSNSIYNEQFF. The CDR3 DNA reads TGTGCCAGCAGTTACCACAGGGGGTCAAATTCTATTTACAATGAGCAGTTCTTC.

V usage is TRBV9 and J usage is TRBJ1-3; TRBD1 is a possible D gene (5 bases). Trimming took off 4 bases at V and 4 bases at J, with 18 bases between the two ends. CDR3 length: 16 amino acids. CDR1 is SGDLS, CDR2 YYNGEE, per germline. This CDR3 reads CASSPHQGGTGNTIYF. CDR3 DNA sequence: TGTGCCAGCAGCCCCCACCAGGGAGGAACGGGAAACACCATATATTTT. Full variable domain (rest looked up from reference TRBV9 and TRBJ1-3): DSGVTQTPKHLITATGQRVTLRCSPRSGDLSVYWYQQSLDQGLQFLIQYYNGEERAKGNILERFSAQQFPDLHSELNLSSLELGDSALYFCASSPHQGGTGNTIYFGEGSWLTVV.